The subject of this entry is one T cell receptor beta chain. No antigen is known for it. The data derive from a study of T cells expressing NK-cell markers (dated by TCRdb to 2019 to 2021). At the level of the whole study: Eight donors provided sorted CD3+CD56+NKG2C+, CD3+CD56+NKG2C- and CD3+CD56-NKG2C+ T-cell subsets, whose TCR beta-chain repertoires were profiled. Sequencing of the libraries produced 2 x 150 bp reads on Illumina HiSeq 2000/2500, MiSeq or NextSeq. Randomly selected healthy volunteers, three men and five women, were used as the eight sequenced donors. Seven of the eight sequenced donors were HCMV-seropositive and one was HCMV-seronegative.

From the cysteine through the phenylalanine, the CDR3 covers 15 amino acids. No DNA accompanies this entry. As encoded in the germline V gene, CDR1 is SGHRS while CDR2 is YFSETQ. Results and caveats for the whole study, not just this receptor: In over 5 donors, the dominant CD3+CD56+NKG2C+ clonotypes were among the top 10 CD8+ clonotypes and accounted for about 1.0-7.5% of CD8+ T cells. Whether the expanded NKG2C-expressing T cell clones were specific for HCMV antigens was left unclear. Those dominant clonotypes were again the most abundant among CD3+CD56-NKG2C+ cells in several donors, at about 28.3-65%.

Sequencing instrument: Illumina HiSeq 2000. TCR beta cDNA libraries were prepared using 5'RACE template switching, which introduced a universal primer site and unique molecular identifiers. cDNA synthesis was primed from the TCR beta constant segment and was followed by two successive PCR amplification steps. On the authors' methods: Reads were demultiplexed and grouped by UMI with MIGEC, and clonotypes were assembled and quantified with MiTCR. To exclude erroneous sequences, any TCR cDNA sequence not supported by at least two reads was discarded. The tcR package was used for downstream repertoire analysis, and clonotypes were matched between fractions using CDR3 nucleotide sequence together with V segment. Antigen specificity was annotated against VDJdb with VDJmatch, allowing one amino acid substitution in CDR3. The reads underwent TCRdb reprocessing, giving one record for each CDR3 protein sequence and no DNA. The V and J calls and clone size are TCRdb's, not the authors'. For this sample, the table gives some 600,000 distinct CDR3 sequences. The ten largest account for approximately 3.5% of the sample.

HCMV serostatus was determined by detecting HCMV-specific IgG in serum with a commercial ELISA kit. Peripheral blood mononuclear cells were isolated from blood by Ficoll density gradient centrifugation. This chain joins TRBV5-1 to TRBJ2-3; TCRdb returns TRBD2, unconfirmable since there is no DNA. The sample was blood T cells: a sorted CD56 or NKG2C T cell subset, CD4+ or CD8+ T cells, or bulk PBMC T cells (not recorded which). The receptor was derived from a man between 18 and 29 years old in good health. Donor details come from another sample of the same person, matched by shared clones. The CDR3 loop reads CASSPGLSTTDTQYF.